This TCR beta chain was sequenced during a study of Ad26.COV2.S vaccination and SARS-CoV-2 variants. Broader study findings: Total responses of T cells may have been underestimated by the analyses of TCR breadth and depth.

Assay used: immunoSEQ multiplex PCR; TCRdb lists only in-frame clones, some missing. The sample has some 320,000 clones; 70% to 90% are singletons. Germline V gene lookup returns CDR1 SQVTM and CDR2 ANQGSEA. The CDR3 is made up of 12 amino acids. Trimming pared 4 bases from V and 7 bases from J, leaving 14 bases between. A word on this clone: Its antigen is undetermined.

The treatment here: about 20 received Ad26.COV2.S at low or high dose, single or two shots; about 5 received placebo; per-sample allocation not given. Sampling occurred on day 63 after the first vaccine or placebo injection. This rearrangement joins TRBV29-1 to TRBJ2-7; a possible D gene is TRBD2 (5 bases). This TCR came from a person aged 18-65 years who received the Ad26.COV2.S COVID-19 vaccine or a placebo. Source: peripheral blood, taken in a trial of Ad26.COV2.S vaccine versus placebo. CDR3 protein: CSVGETSPEQYF. Written as DNA, the CDR3 is TGCAGCGTTGGGGAGACAAGCCCAGAGCAGTACTTC.